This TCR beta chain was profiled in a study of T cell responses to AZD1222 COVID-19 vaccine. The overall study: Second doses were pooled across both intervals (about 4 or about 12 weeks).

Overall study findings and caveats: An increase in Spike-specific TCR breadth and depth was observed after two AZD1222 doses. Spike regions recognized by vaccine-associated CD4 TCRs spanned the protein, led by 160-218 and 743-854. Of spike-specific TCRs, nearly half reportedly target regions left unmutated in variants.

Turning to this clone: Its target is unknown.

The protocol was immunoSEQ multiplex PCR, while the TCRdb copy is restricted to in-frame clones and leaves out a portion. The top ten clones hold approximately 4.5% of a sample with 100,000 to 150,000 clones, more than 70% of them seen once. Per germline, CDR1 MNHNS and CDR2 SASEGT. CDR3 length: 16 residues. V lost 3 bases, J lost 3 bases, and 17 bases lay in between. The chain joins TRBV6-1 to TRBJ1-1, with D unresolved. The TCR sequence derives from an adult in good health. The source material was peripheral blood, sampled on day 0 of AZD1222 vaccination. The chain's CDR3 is CASSDQGSPAHTEAFF. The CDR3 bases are TGTGCCAGCAGTGACCAAGGCAGCCCGGCGCACACTGAAGCTTTCTTT.